One sample yielded the 9 T cell receptor beta chains listed below, sequenced in a study of blood T cell repertoires in COVID-19. Clones were read by immunoSEQ multiplex PCR, and TCRdb kept only the in-frame ones, dropping some. The sample yields more than 150,000 clones, 80% seen once. Sequenced material: peripheral blood. These receptors were obtained from a man aged 55-75 years with acute or convalescent COVID-19.

The chain combines TRBV29-1 with TRBJ2-3; 8 bases align to TRBD2. Germline-derived CDR1 and CDR2 are SQVTM and ANQGSEA. Trimming removed 3 bases from V and 6 bases from J; junction bases left unmatched: 2. The CDR3 is 12 residues long. CDR3 amino acids: CSVEGGGDTQYF. In DNA, the CDR3 is TGCAGCGTTGAGGGCGGGGGGGATACGCAGTATTTT.

The genes are TRBV5-1 and TRBJ2-7, with 7 bases matching TRBD1. This CDR3 contains 13 residues. V dropped 4 bases and J dropped 6; count of bases not matched to a gene: 7. Germline-derived CDR1 and CDR2 are SGHRS and YFSETQ. The CDR3: CASSRTGVGEQYF. As DNA, the CDR3 is TGCGCCAGCAGCCGTACAGGGGTTGGCGAGCAGTACTTC.

V is TRBV6-5 and J is TRBJ2-7; 9 bases agree with TRBD2. The V gene end was trimmed by 5 bases and the J gene end by 5 bases; junction bases not matched to a gene: 7. The V gene's germline CDR1 is MNHEY and CDR2 SVGAGI. This CDR3 contains 14 residues. As DNA, the CDR3 is TGTGCCAGCAGTACGAGCGGGGGGAAAAACGAGCAGTACTTC. Translation: CASSTSGGKNEQYF.

The chain recombines TRBV24-1 with TRBJ2-3, with 7 bases lining up with TRBD1. The CDR3 totals 16 residues. The J segment lost 6 bases and the V segment lost 1 base, leaving 9 bases of the junction unmatched. Germline V lookup: CDR1 KGHDR, CDR2 SFDVKD. This chain's CDR3 is CATSDFQTDRADTQYF. The CDR3 region has the DNA TGTGCCACCAGTGATTTCCAAACTGACAGGGCTGATACGCAGTATTTT.

The rearrangement joins TRBV5-4 to TRBJ2-1; 7 bases line up with TRBD1. The CDR3 runs to 15 residues. CDR1 is SGHNT and CDR2 is YYREEE in the germline V gene (reference sequence). V was pared by 1 base and J by 4 bases, with 5 bases of the junction left unmatched. CDR3 residues: CASSLPGQPYNEQFF. Here the CDR3 DNA reads TGTGCCAGCAGCTTGCCGGGACAGCCTTACAATGAGCAGTTCTTC. Full variable domain (missing parts from reference TRBV5-4 and TRBJ2-1): ETGVTQSPTHLIKTRGQQVTLRCSSQSGHNTVSWYQQALGQGPQFIFQYYREEENGRGNFPPRFSGLQFPNYSSELNVNALELDDSALYLCASSLPGQPYNEQFFGPGTRLTVL.

The chain uses TRBV5-5 and TRBJ1-2; 8 nucleotides align to TRBD1. The CDR3 has 13 amino acids. V shed 0 bases and J 5 bases; nucleotides not matched to a gene: 0. Per the germline V gene, CDR1 is SGHKS and CDR2 is YYEKEE (reference sequence). The CDR3 DNA follows: TGTGCCAGCAGCTTGGGGACAGGGTATGGCTACACCTTC. This encodes CASSLGTGYGYTF.

This clone was observed a handful of times. The DNA of the CDR3 is TGTGCCAGCAGCTTAGGGGACAGCACGCTGGGGGGCTACACCTTC. This codes for CASSLGDSTLGGYTF. The chain joins TRBV7-9 to TRBJ1-2; TRBD1 aligns across 7 bases. CDR3 length equals 15 residues. Germline lookup yields CDR1 SEHNR and CDR2 FQNEAQ (reference sequence). J lost 8 bases, V lost 1 base, and 10 bases had no gene match.

The table lists this clone with a few counts. This chain uses TRBV19 with TRBJ1-2, with TRBD1 matching over 7 bases. The J segment lost 5 bases and the V segment lost 4 bases, leaving 13 bases of the junction unmatched. The germline V gene has CDR1 LNHDA and CDR2 SQIVND (reference sequence). The CDR3 runs to 16 residues. CDR3 DNA sequence: TGTGCCAGTAGTAACCCTTCAGGGGGAGACCGATATGGCTACACCTTC. Translated: CASSNPSGGDRYGYTF.

The CDR3 DNA is TGTGCCAGCACCGTCGGAATAGGGACATACGAGCAGTACTTC. Amino acids: CASTVGIGTYEQYF. The chain links TRBV9 to TRBJ2-7, with a tentative D call TRBD1 (6 bases). The CDR3 contains 14 residues. CDR1 SGDLS and CDR2 YYNGEE come from the germline V gene. The V and J ends lost 6 bases and 4 bases respectively, with 17 bases between them.